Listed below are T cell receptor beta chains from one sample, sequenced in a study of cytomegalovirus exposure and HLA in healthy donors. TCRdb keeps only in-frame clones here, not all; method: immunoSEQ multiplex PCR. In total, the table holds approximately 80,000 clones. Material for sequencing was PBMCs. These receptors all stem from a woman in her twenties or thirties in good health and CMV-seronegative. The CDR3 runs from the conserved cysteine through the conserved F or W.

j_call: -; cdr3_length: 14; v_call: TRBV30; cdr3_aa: CAWSAGLGIYEQYF
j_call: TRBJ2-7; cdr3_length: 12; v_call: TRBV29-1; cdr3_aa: CSALTGTKEQYF
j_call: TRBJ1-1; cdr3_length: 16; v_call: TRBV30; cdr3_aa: CAWSVGTLILGAEAFF
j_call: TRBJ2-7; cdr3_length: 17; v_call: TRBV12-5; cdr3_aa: CASGLPQSGTPSYEQYF
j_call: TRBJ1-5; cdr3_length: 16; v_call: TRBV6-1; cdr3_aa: CASSDMEFYSNQPQHF
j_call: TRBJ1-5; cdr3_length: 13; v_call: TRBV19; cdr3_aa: CASSIGGAQAQHF
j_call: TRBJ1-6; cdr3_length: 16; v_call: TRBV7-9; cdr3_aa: CASSPSLGQGTGPLHF
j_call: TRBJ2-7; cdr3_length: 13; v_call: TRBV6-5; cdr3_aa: CATQAGATYEQYF
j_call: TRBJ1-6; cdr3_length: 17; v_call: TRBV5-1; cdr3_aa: CASSPRGGLAENSPLHF
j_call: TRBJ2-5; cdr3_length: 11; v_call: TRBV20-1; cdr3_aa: CSATGSREQYF
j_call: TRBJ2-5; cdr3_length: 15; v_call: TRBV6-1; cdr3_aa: CASNLFLGPQETQYF
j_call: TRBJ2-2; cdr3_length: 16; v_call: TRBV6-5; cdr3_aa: CASSYGVAVNTGELFF
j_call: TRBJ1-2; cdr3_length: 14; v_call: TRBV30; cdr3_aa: CAWSLPGLDYGYTF
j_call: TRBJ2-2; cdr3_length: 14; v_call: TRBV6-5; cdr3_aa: CASSETANTGELFF
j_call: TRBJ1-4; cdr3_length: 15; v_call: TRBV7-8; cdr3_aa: CASSPYRATNEKLFF
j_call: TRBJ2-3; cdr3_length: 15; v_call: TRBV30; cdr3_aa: CAWSRTRGRTDKQYF
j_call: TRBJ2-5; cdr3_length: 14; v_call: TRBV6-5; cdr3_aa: CASSYGTNQETQYF
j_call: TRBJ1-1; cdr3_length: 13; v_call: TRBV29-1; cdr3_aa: CSAGRGMNTEAFF
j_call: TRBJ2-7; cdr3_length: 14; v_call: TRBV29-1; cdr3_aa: CSAKRETNSYEQYF
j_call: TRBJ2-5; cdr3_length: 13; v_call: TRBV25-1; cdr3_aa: CASSEYDGETQYF
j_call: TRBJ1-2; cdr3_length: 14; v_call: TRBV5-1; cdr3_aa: CASSLDDSNYGYTF
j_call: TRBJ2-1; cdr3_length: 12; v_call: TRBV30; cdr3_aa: CAWTNSDNEQFF
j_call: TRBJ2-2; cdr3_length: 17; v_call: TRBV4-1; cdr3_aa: CASSQARLAGSTGELFF
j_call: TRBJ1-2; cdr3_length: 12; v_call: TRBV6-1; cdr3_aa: CASSEALEGYTF